These 15 T cell receptor beta chains were all obtained from the same sample, sequenced in a study of cytomegalovirus exposure and HLA in healthy donors. The repertoire was sequenced with immunoSEQ multiplex PCR; TCRdb's copy has only in-frame clones and lacks some. The sample has fewer than 100,000 clones, roughly 93% seen once. What was sequenced was PBMCs. These receptor sequences come from a man aged 25 to 40 in good health and CMV-seronegative.

The rearrangement joins TRBV30 to TRBJ2-1, with D uncertain. This CDR3 region has 12 residues. CDR1 and CDR2 from the germline V gene are GTSNPN and SVGIG (reference sequence). V was trimmed by 2 bases and J by 6 bases, leaving 8 bases between them. This CDR3 reads CAWSPQPNEQFF. Written as DNA, the CDR3 is TGTGCCTGGAGTCCACAGCCCAATGAGCAGTTCTTC.

The J gene is TRBJ2-3, the V gene TRBV7-6; the D gene is possibly TRBD2 (5 bases). V shed 4 bases and J shed 2 bases, with 10 bases lying between them. The CDR3 has 14 amino acids. Germline CDR1 and CDR2: SGHVS and FNYEAQ. The CDR3 protein is CASSYGEFTDTQYF. For the CDR3, the DNA is TGTGCCAGCAGCTACGGGGAATTCACAGATACGCAGTATTTT.

The chain links TRBV4-1 to TRBJ2-7; 9 bases match TRBD1. CDR1 is MGHRA, CDR2 YSYEKL, per germline. The CDR3 covers 14 residues. Trimming took 4 bases from V and 2 from J; bases not matched to a gene: 3. CDR3 sequence: CASSLGQGAYEQYF. The CDR3 DNA is TGCGCCAGCAGCCTGGGACAGGGAGCCTACGAGCAGTACTTC.

The V gene is TRBV19, the J gene TRBJ1-6, with 10 nucleotides matching TRBD1. V was clipped by 5 bases and J by 7 bases; unmatched bases: 5. Germline assignment: CDR1 LNHDA and CDR2 SQIVND (reference sequence). This CDR3 is built from 15 residues. The CDR3 DNA reads as TGTGCCAGTAGTTACGGGACAGGGGACAATTCACCCCTCCACTTT. Its protein product is CASSYGTGDNSPLHF.

This chain connects TRBV27 to TRBJ1-1; 7 positions match TRBD1. The ends lost 6 bases at V and 1 base at J; junction bases unmatched: 5. The CDR3 covers 14 residues. Germline V gene sequence: CDR1 MNHEY, CDR2 SMNVEV (reference sequence). CDR3 sequence: CASRRQGWNTEAFF. CDR3 coding DNA: TGTGCCAGCAGACGACAGGGATGGAACACTGAAGCTTTCTTT.

The chain carries TRBV4-1 and TRBJ2-1; 8 nucleotides match TRBD2. Trimming removed 4 bases from V and 6 bases from J; junction bases left unmatched: 8. This CDR3 is built from 15 residues. Germline V CDR1 and CDR2: MGHRA, YSYEKL. This CDR3 is CASSLLPGGANEQFF. The CDR3 bases are TGCGCCAGCAGCCTTTTACCGGGGGGGGCCAATGAGCAGTTCTTC.

The chain uses TRBV5-4 and TRBJ2-5, with D possibly matching TRBD1 (6 bases). CDR1 is SGHNT and CDR2 is YYREEE in the germline V gene (reference sequence). The V gene lost 4 bases and the J gene lost 7 bases, with 17 bases spanning the gap. The CDR3 consists of 14 residues. The CDR3 DNA sequence: TGTGCCAGCAGCCGAGGGACATACGAAGGGACCCAGTACTTC. Its translation: CASSRGTYEGTQYF.

V gene TRBV18 combines with J gene TRBJ1-4; 8 nucleotides line up with TRBD1. CDR1 KGHSH and CDR2 LQKENI come from the germline V gene. Trimming at V came to 3 bases and at J to 3 bases, leaving 9 bases not matched to a gene. This CDR3 comprises 17 residues. CDR3 amino acids: CASSPQGASTANEKLFF. For the CDR3, the DNA is TGTGCCAGCTCACCTCAGGGGGCGAGCACAGCTAATGAAAAACTGTTTTTT.

This chain uses TRBV2 with TRBJ2-7, with D maybe TRBD1 (6 bases). CDR3 size: 12 residues. V gave up 8 bases and J gave up 6 bases, with 14 bases separating them. Germline V CDR1 and CDR2: SNHLY, FYNNEI. DNA for the CDR3: TGTGCCAGCTGGCAGGGGTGGGGCGAGCAGTACTTC. It codes for CASWQGWGEQYF.

This chain links TRBV29-1 with TRBJ2-5, with a weak D call TRBD2 (6 bases). The germline V and J ends were trimmed by 6 bases and 1 base, with 6 bases remaining between them. Looked up from germline, CDR1 is SQVTM and CDR2 is ANQGSEA. This CDR3 contains 11 residues. CDR3 region: CSVTSQETQYF. The CDR3 DNA reads as TGCAGCGTGACTAGCCAAGAGACCCAGTACTTC.

This clone was found once. This rearrangement joins TRBV28 to TRBJ2-7; D is perhaps TRBD2 (5 bases). Deletions cut 5 bases from V and 2 bases from J, with 13 bases between. Per the germline V gene, CDR1 is MDHEN and CDR2 is SYDVKM. CDR3 length: 14 residues. This CDR3 is CASSPTDGTYEQYF. The CDR3 bases are TGTGCCAGCAGTCCTACGGACGGGACCTACGAGCAGTACTTC.

This rearrangement joins TRBV5-4 to TRBJ2-2; possibly TRBD2 for D (6 bases). The CDR3 runs 17 residues. The V end lost 0 bases, the J end lost 8 bases, and 20 bases lay between the germline ends. The germline CDR1 and CDR2 sequences are SGHNT and YYREEE (reference sequence). DNA for the CDR3: TGTGCCAGCAGCTTGGCTCTCGGGGGTCCGGCCAGAGGGGAGCTGTTTTTT. Encoded protein: CASSLALGGPARGELFF.

The V gene is TRBV7-8, the J gene TRBJ2-7, with D perhaps TRBD2 (7 bases). CDR3 size: 13 residues. CDR1 and CDR2 (germline): SGHVS, FQNEAQ. The V gene lost 8 bases and the J gene lost 2 bases, with 13 bases spanning the gap. The CDR3 coding sequence is TGTGCCAGCGGGGGGGCCGACACCTACGAGCAGTACTTC. It encodes CASGGADTYEQYF.

The J gene is TRBJ1-2, the V gene TRBV7-9, with 7 bases that match TRBD1. The CDR3 spans 14 residues. V gave up 6 bases and J gave up 2 bases; unmatched junction bases: 6. CDR1 is SEHNR and CDR2 is FQNEAQ in the germline V gene (reference sequence). The CDR3 coding sequence is TGTGCCAGCAGGAGACAGGGAGAGAACTATGGCTACACCTTC. Protein product: CASRRQGENYGYTF.

The V and J genes are TRBV29-1 and TRBJ1-1; the match to TRBD1 covers 9 bases. V trimming: 6 bases; J trimming: 1 base; junction bases outside the gene matches: 0. The CDR3 loop spans 12 amino acids. CDR1 is SQVTM, CDR2 ANQGSEA, per germline. This CDR3 is CSVGQGNTEAFF. The CDR3 nucleotides are TGCAGCGTGGGACAGGGGAACACTGAAGCTTTCTTT. Looking up the rest from reference TRBV29-1 and TRBJ1-1 gives the full variable domain: SAVISQKPSRDICQRGTSLTIQCQVDSQVTMMFWYRQQPGQSLTLIATANQGSEATYESGFVIDKFPISRPNLTFSTLTVSNMSPEDSSIYLCSVGQGNTEAFFGQGTRLTVV.